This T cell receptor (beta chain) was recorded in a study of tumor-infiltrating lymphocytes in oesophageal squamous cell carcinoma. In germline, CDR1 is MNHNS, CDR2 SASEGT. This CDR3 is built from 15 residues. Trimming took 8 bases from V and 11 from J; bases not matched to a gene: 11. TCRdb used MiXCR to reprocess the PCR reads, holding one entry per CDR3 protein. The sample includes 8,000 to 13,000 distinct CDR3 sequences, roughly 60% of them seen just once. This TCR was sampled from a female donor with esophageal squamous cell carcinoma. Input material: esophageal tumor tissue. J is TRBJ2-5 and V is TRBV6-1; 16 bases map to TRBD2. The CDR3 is CASLGTSGRANEQYF. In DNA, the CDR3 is TGTGCCAGCCTCGGGACTAGCGGGAGGGCCAATGAGCAGTACTTC.